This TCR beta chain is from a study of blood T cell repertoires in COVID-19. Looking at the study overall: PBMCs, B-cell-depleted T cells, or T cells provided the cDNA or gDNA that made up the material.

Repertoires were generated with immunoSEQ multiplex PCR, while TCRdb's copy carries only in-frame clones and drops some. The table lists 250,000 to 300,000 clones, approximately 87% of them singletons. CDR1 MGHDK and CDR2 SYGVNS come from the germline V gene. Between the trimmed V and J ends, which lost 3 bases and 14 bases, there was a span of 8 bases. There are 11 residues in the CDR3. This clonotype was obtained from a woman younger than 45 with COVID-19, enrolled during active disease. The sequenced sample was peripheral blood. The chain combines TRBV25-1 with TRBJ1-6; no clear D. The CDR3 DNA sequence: TGTGCCAGCAGTGAGGATCAGGCCCTCCACTTT. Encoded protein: CASSEDQALHF.